This TCR beta chain was documented in a study of T cells in Graves' hyperthyroidism and ophthalmopathy. The wider study: Peripheral blood was secured at the point of initial diagnosis, before any treatment. Study-wide results and caveats: Most thyroid clonotypes with frequency above 0.001 were detected in blood.

TCR beta CDR3 regions were amplified from RNA. First-round RT-PCR with HTBI primers amplified the TCR CDR3 region. TCRdb re-analysed the multiplex PCR reads in MiXCR, keeping a single row per CDR3 protein. Among approximately 870,000 distinct CDR3 sequences, roughly 40% were seen once, and the ten largest hold 8.9%. The ends were cut back, 5 bases at V and 2 bases at J, with 6 bases in the middle. The germline V gene encodes CDR1 LNHNV and CDR2 YYDKDF (reference sequence). The CDR3 length is 12 residues. With a duration under 2 months, the hyperthyroidism was newly diagnosed in patients aged 18 to 65. Diagnosis relied on clinical symptoms, serum thyroxine and TRAb, thyroid ultrasound and orbital computed tomography. This clonotype has a count of ten or more. The antigen remains unidentified.

The chain carries TRBV15 and TRBJ1-2, with D perhaps TRBD1 (5 bases). Sequences were obtained from blood. This TCR came from a man aged 18 to 35 with Graves' hyperthyroidism. This CDR3 is CATSGGNYGYTF. As DNA, the CDR3 is TGTGCCACCAGCGGGGGGAACTATGGCTACACCTTC.